This T cell receptor beta chain was found in a study of T cells in Graves' hyperthyroidism and ophthalmopathy. TCR beta CDR3 region amplification was performed from RNA transcripts. Using the HTBI primer set, a first-round RT-PCR was run on the TCR CDR3. TCRdb reprocessed the multiplex PCR reads via MiXCR and lists one record per CDR3 protein. This repertoire shows a few hundred thousand distinct CDR3 sequences, roughly 13% found once; its top ten account for 5% to 6%. V lost 0 bases, J lost 1 base, and 6 bases lay in between. The length of the CDR3 is 13 residues. Germline-derived CDR1 and CDR2 are SQVTM and ANQGSEA. This clonotype occurred many times.

The chain couples TRBV29-1 to TRBJ1-2; D not resolved. This sequence was found in a woman between 18 and 29 years old with Graves' hyperthyroidism. Material for sequencing was blood. The CDR3 DNA reads as TGCAGCGTTGAAGACCGCTTTAACTATGGCTACACCTTC. This gives the protein CSVEDRFNYGYTF.